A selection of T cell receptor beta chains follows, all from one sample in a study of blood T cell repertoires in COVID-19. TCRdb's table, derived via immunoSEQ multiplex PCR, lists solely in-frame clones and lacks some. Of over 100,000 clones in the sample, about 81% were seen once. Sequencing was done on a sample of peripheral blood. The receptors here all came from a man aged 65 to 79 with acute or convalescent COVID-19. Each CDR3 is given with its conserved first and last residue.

cdr3_aa: CASSEPGLAGNEQFF
v_call: TRBV6-5
cdr3_length: 15
j_call: TRBJ2-1

cdr3_aa: CASSQGEASRTTQYF
v_call: TRBV9
cdr3_length: 15
j_call: TRBJ2-5

cdr3_aa: CASSSTSGGPTDTQYF
v_call: TRBV13
cdr3_length: 16
j_call: TRBJ2-3

cdr3_aa: CASSQTLPGTEAFF
v_call: TRBV27
cdr3_length: 14
j_call: TRBJ1-1

cdr3_aa: CASRGTVRGNTIYF
v_call: TRBV2
cdr3_length: 14
j_call: TRBJ1-3

cdr3_aa: CASSTRGVAGRYEQYF
v_call: TRBV7-6
cdr3_length: 16
j_call: TRBJ2-7

cdr3_aa: CSASRPPEQFF
v_call: TRBV20-1
cdr3_length: 11
j_call: TRBJ2-1

cdr3_aa: CASSIFGVGYGYTF
v_call: TRBV19
cdr3_length: 14
j_call: TRBJ1-2

cdr3_aa: CASSESVGGQSTDTQYF
v_call: TRBV6-1
cdr3_length: 17
j_call: TRBJ2-3

cdr3_aa: CASKDNSNQPQHF
v_call: TRBV19
cdr3_length: 13
j_call: TRBJ1-5

cdr3_aa: CAWSAGDGQPQHF
v_call: TRBV30
cdr3_length: 13
j_call: TRBJ1-5

cdr3_aa: CSARVAGMNTF
v_call: TRBV20-1
cdr3_length: 11
j_call: TRBJ1-2

cdr3_aa: CASSQRGLAGNTDTQYF
v_call: TRBV3-1/TRBV3-2
cdr3_length: 17
j_call: TRBJ2-3

cdr3_aa: CASSNRQELKETQYF
v_call: TRBV5-1
cdr3_length: 15
j_call: TRBJ2-5

cdr3_aa: CSVGGTGTDTQYF
v_call: TRBV29-1
cdr3_length: 13
j_call: TRBJ2-3

cdr3_aa: CAISLGLAGLETQYF
v_call: TRBV2
cdr3_length: 15
j_call: TRBJ2-5

cdr3_aa: CATSDRTGFYGYTF
v_call: TRBV24-1
cdr3_length: 14
j_call: TRBJ1-2

cdr3_aa: CASSQDLGRTTEAFF
v_call: TRBV14
cdr3_length: 15
j_call: TRBJ1-1

cdr3_aa: CASSPQRTVSTDTQYF
v_call: TRBV5-1
cdr3_length: 16
j_call: TRBJ2-3

cdr3_aa: CASSYFRGTTGELFF
v_call: TRBV6-5
cdr3_length: 15
j_call: TRBJ2-2

cdr3_aa: CATADRDQPQHF
v_call: TRBV10-3
cdr3_length: 12
j_call: TRBJ1-5

cdr3_aa: CASSRDFYPTSGNTIYF
v_call: TRBV6-6
cdr3_length: 17
j_call: TRBJ1-3

cdr3_aa: CASSIGQDSSGANVLTF
v_call: TRBV19
cdr3_length: 17
j_call: TRBJ2-6

cdr3_aa: CASRPTGTPGNTIYF
v_call: TRBV27
cdr3_length: 15
j_call: TRBJ1-3

cdr3_aa: CATSDPGALDEQYF
v_call: TRBV24-1
cdr3_length: 14
j_call: TRBJ2-7

cdr3_aa: CASSQQGGKSYEQYF
v_call: TRBV5-1
cdr3_length: 15
j_call: TRBJ2-7

cdr3_aa: CASSLGAAVRLSNYEQYF
v_call: TRBV5-6
cdr3_length: 18
j_call: TRBJ2-7